The entry below gives a single T cell receptor (beta chain) sequence along with its context. Clones were read by immunoSEQ multiplex PCR, and TCRdb kept only the in-frame ones, dropping some. The table has 150,000 or so clones, more than 75% seen once. These data belong to a study of cytotoxic CD8 clonotypes in ibrutinib-treated CLL. V was clipped by 5 bases and J by 3 bases, with 14 bases between them. Germline values: CDR1 MNHNY, CDR2 SVGAGI (reference sequence). This CDR3 contains 14 residues. The rearrangement uses TRBV6-6 and TRBJ2-7; D may be TRBD1 (6 bases). The receptor was isolated from a human donor with chronic lymphocytic leukemia. The sequenced sample was PBMCs, obtained after 36 months of ibrutinib treatment. CDR3 protein: CASSPGQMYYEQYF. CDR3 DNA sequence: TGTGCCAGCAGTCCAGGACAGATGTACTACGAGCAGTACTTC.